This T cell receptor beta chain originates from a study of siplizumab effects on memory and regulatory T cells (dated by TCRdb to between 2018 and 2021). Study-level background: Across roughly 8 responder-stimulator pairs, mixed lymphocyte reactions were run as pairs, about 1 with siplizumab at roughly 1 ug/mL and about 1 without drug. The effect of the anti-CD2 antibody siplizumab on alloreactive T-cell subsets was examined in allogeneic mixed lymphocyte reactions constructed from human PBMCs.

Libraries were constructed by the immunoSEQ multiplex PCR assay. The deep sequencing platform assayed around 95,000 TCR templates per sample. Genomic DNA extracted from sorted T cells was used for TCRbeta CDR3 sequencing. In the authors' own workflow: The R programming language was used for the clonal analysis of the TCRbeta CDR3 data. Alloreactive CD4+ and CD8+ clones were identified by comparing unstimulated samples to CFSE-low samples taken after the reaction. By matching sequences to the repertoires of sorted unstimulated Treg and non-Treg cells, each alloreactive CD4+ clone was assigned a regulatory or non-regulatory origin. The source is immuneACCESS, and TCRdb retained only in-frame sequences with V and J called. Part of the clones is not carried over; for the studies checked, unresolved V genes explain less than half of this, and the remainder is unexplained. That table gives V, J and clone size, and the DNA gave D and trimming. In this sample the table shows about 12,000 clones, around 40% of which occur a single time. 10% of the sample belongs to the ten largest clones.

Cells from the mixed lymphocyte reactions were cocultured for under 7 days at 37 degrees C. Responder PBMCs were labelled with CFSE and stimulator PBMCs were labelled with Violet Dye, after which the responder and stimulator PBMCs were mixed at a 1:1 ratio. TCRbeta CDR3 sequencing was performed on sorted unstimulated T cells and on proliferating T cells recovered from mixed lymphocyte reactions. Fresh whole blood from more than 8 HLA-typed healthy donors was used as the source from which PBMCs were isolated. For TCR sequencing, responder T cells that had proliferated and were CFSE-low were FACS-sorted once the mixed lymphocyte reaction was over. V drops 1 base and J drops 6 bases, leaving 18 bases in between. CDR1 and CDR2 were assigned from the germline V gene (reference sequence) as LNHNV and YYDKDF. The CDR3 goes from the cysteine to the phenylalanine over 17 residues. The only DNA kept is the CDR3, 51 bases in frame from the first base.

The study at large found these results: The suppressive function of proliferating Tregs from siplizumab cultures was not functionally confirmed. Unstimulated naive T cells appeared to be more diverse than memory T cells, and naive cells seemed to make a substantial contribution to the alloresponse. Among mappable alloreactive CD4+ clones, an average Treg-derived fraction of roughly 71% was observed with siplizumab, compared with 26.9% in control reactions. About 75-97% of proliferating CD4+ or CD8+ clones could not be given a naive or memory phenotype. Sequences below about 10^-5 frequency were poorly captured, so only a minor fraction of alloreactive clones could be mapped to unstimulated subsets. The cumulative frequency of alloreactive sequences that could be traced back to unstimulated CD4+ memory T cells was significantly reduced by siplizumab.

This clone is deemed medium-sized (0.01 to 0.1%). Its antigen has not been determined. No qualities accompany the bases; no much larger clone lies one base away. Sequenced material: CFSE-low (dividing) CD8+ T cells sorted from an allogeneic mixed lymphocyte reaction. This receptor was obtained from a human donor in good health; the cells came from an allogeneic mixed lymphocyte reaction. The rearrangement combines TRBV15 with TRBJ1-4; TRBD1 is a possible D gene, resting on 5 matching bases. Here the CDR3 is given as CATSRVGYRRDYEKLFF. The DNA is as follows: TGTGCCACCAGCAGAGTCGGCTATCGCAGGGATTATGAAAAACTGTTTTTT.